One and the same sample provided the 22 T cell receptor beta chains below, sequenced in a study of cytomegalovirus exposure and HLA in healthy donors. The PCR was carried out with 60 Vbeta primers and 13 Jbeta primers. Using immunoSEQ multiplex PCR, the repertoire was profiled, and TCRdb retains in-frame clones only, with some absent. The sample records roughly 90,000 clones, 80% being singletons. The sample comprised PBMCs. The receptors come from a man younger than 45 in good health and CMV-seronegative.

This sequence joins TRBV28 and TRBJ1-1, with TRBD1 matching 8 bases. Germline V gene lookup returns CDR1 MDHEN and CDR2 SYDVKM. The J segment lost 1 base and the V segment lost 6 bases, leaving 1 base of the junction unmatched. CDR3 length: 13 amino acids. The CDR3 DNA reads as TGTGCCAGCAGGGACAGGGCGAACACTGAAGCTTTCTTT. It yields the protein CASRDRANTEAFF.

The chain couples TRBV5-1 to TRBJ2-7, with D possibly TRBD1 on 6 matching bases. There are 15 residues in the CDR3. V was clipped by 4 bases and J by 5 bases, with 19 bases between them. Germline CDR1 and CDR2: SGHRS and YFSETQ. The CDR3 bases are TGCGCCAGCAGCGGCGATGGGACAAGTTTCGACGAGCAGTACTTC. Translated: CASSGDGTSFDEQYF.

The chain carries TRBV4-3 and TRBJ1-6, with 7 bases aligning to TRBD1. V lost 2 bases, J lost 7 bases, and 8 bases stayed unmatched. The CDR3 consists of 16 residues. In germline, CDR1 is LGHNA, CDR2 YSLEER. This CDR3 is CASSQTRDRRNSPLHF. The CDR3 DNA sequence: TGCGCCAGCAGCCAAACCCGGGACAGAAGAAATTCACCCCTCCACTTT.

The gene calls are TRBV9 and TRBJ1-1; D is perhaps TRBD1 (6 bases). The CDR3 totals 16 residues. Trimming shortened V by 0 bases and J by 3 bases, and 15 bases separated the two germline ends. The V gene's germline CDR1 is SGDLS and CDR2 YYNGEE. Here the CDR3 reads CASSVGVQGSDTEAFF. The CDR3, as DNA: TGTGCCAGCAGCGTAGGAGTACAGGGAAGCGACACTGAAGCTTTCTTT.

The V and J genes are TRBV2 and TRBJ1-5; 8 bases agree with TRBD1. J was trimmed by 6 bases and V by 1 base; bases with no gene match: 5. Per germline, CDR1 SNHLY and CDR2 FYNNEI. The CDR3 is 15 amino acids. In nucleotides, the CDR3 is TGTGCCAGCAGTGAAGGGGCAGGGGGCGGTCAGCCCCAGCATTTT. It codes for CASSEGAGGGQPQHF. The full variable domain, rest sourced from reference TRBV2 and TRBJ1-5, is EPEVTQTPSHQVTQMGQEVILRCVPISNHLYFYWYRQILGQKVEFLVSFYNNEISEKSEIFDDQFSVERPDGSNFTLKIRSTKLEDSAMYFCASSEGAGGGQPQHFGDGTRLSIL.

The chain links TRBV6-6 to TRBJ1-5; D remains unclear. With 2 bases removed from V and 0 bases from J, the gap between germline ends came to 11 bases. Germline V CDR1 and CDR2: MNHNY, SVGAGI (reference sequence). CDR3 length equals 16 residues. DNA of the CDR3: TGTGCCAGCAGTTACAGGAGGTCGGATAGCAATCAGCCCCAGCATTTT. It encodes CASSYRRSDSNQPQHF.

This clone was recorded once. The DNA for the CDR3 is TGTGCCAGCAGAGCCTCGGGGGGAACCTACACCTTC. It codes for CASRASGGTYTF. The rearrangement links TRBV27 to TRBJ1-2; perhaps TRBD1 as D (5 bases). V was clipped by 6 bases and J by 10 bases, with 15 bases between them. This CDR3 is 12 amino acids long. Per the germline V gene, CDR1 is MNHEY and CDR2 is SMNVEV (reference sequence).

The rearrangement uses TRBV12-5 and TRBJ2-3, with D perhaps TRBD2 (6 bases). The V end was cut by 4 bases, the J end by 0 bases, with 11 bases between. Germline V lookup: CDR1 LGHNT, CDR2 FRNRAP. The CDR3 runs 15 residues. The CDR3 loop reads CASGSQRASTDTQYF. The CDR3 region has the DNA TGTGCTAGTGGTTCCCAGCGGGCTAGCACAGATACGCAGTATTTT.

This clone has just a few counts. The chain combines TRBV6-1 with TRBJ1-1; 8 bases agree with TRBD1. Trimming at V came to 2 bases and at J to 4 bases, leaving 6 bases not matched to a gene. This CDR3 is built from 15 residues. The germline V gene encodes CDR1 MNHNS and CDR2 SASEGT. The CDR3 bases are TGTGCCAGCAGTGAACAGTCAGGGGGCGGCACTGAAGCTTTCTTT. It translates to CASSEQSGGGTEAFF.

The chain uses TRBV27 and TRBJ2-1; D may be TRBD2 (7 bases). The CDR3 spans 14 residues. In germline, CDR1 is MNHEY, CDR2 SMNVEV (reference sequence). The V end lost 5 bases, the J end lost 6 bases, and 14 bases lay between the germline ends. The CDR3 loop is CASSAGAGGNEQFF. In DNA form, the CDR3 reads TGTGCCAGCAGTGCGGGGGCTGGAGGCAATGAGCAGTTCTTC.

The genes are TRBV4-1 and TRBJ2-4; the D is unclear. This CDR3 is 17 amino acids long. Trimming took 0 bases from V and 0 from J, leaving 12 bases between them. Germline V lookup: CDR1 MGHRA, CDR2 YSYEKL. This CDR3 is CASSQDERLLAKNIQYF. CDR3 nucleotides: TGCGCCAGCAGCCAAGATGAGCGTTTACTAGCCAAAAACATTCAGTACTTC.

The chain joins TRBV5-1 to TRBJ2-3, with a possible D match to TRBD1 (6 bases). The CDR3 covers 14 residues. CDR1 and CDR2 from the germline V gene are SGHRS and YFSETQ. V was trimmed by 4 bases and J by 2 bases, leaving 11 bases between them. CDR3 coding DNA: TGCGCCAGCAGCATCGGGACATTCACAGATACGCAGTATTTT. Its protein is CASSIGTFTDTQYF.

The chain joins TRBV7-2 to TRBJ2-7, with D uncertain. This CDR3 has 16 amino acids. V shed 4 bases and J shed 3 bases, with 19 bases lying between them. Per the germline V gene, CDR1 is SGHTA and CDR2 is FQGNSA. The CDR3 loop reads CASSSRPTATYYEQYF. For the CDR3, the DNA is TGTGCCAGCAGCTCAAGGCCCACAGCCACCTACTACGAGCAGTACTTC. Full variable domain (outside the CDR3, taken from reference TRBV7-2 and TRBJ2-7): GAGVSQSPSNKVTEKGKDVELRCDPISGHTALYWYRQSLGQGLEFLIYFQGNSAPDKSGLPSDRFSAERTGGSVSTLTIQRTQQEDSAVYLCASSSRPTATYYEQYFGPGTRLTVT.

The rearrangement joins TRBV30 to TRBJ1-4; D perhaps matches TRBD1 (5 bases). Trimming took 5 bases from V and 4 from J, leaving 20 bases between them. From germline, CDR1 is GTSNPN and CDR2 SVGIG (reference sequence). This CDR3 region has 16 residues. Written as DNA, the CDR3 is TGTGCCTGGGAACCCCTCGACAGTTGGAATAATGAAAAACTGTTTTTT. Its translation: CAWEPLDSWNNEKLFF.

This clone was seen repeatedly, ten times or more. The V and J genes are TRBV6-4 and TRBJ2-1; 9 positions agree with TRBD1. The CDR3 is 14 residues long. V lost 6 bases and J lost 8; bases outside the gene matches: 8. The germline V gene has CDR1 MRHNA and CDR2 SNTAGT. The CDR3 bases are TGTGCCAGCAGCGCAGGGACAGGGACCGATGAGCAGTTCTTC. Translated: CASSAGTGTDEQFF.

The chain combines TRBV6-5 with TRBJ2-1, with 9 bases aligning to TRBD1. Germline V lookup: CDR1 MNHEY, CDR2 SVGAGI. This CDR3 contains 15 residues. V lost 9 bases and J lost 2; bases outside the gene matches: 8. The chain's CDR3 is CASRPDRGTYNEQFF. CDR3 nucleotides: TGTGCCAGTCGTCCGGACAGGGGTACCTACAATGAGCAGTTCTTC.

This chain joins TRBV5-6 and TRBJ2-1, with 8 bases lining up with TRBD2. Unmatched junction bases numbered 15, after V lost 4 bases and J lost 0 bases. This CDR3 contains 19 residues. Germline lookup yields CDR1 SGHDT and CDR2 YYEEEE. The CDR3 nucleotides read TGTGCCAGCAGCCCGCTTCGAGGGGCGGGGGGTAGCTCCTACAATGAGCAGTTCTTC. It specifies CASSPLRGAGGSSYNEQFF.

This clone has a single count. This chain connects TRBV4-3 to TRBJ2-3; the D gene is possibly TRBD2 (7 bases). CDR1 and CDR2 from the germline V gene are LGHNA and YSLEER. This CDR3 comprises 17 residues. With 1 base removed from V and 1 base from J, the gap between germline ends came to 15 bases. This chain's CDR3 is CASSQVIGGPGTDTQYF. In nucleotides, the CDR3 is TGCGCCAGCAGCCAAGTGATCGGGGGGCCCGGCACAGATACGCAGTATTTT.

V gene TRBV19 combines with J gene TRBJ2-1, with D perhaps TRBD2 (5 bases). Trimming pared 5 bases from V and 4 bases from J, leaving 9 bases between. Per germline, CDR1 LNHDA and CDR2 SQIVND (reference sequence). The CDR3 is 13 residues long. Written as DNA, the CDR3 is TGTGCCAGTAGTGCAGGACTGTACAATGAGCAGTTCTTC. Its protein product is CASSAGLYNEQFF. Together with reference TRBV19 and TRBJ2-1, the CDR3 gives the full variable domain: DGGITQSPKYLFRKEGQNVTLSCEQNLNHDAMYWYRQDPGQGLRLIYYSQIVNDFQKGDIAEGYSVSREKKESFPLTVTSAQKNPTAFYLCASSAGLYNEQFFGPGTRLTVL.

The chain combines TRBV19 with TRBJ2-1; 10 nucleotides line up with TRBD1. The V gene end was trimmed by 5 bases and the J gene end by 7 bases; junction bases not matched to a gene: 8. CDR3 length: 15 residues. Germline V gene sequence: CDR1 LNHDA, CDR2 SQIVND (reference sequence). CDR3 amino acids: CASSFYRDRGNEQFF. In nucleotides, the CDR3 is TGTGCCAGTAGTTTTTACCGGGACAGGGGAAATGAGCAGTTCTTC.

CDR3 residues: CASSVVPGETQYF. CDR3 nucleotide sequence: TGTGCCAGCAGCGTAGTCCCCGGAGAGACCCAGTACTTC. This chain joins TRBV9 and TRBJ2-5; D is undetermined. This CDR3 contains 13 residues. Trimming stripped 0 bases from V and 4 bases from J, with 7 bases between. The V gene's germline CDR1 is SGDLS and CDR2 YYNGEE.

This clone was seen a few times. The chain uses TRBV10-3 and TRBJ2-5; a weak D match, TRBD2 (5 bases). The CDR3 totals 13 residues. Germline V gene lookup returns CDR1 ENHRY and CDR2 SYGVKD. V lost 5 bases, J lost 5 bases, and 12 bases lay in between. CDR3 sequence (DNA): TGTGCCATCAGTTACGGGATTCGTGAGACCCAGTACTTC. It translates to CAISYGIRETQYF.